These 6 T cell receptor beta chains originate from one sample sequenced in a study of blood T cell repertoires in COVID-19. Method: immunoSEQ multiplex PCR; TCRdb's copy keeps in-frame clones and lacks some. The table shows tens of thousands of clones, with around 78% occurring only once. The sequencing input was peripheral blood. Receptors were obtained from a human donor in a cohort sampled during active COVID-19.

This chain joins TRBV18 and TRBJ2-7; D call uncertain. Germline V gene data show CDR1 as KGHSH and CDR2 as LQKENI. The CDR3 totals 14 residues. The V end was cut by 6 bases, the J end by 3 bases, with 15 bases between. CDR3 region: CASSESPAVYEQYF. The CDR3 DNA sequence: TGTGCCAGCTCGGAGTCCCCGGCAGTCTACGAGCAGTACTTC.

The rearrangement uses TRBV5-4 and TRBJ2-2; 11 positions agree with TRBD2. V shed 3 bases, J shed 2 bases, and the junction held 9 bases outside the gene matches. This CDR3 has 18 amino acids. Germline V CDR1 and CDR2: SGHNT, YYREEE (reference sequence). This chain's CDR3 is CASSSKTSGGPNTGELFF. The CDR3, as DNA: TGTGCCAGCAGCTCTAAAACTAGCGGGGGACCTAACACCGGGGAGCTGTTTTTT.

This clone was detected many times. The gene calls are TRBV14 and TRBJ1-6; 8 nucleotides line up with TRBD1. Per the germline V gene, CDR1 is SGHDN and CDR2 is FVKESK. Trimming removed 6 bases from V and 9 bases from J; junction bases left unmatched: 1. The CDR3 sequence is 12 residues long. The CDR3 spells CASRDRVSPLHF. The CDR3 nucleotides read TGTGCCAGCAGGGACAGGGTTTCACCCCTCCACTTT.

The V and J genes are TRBV11-3 and TRBJ2-5, with TRBD2 matching 8 bases. This CDR3 is 13 amino acids long. Germline assignment: CDR1 SGHNT and CDR2 YENEEA. The V and J ends lost 3 bases and 6 bases, in that order; junction bases with no gene match: 3. CDR3 sequence reads: CASSLTSVQTQYF. The CDR3 coding sequence is TGTGCCAGCAGCTTGACTAGCGTCCAGACCCAGTACTTC.

V gene TRBV7-2 combines with J gene TRBJ2-1; 8 bases align to TRBD1. Germline loops: CDR1 SGHTA, CDR2 FQGNSA. The junction had 10 bases not matched to a gene; V was cut back by 3 bases and J by 9 bases. The CDR3 is 15 residues long. CDR3 bases: TGTGCCAGCAGCTTTAAGATAGACAGGGGCGGTGAGCAGTTCTTC. This codes for CASSFKIDRGGEQFF.

The table lists this clone with a count of one. The J gene is TRBJ2-3, the V gene TRBV15; 7 bases fit TRBD2. The CDR3 has 15 residues. Germline V gene data show CDR1 as LNHNV and CDR2 as YYDKDF (reference sequence). Unmatched junction bases numbered 8, after V lost 3 bases and J lost 5 bases. Here the CDR3 reads CATSRREQVGDTQYF. The CDR3 nucleotides read TGTGCCACCAGCAGGCGGGAGCAGGTGGGAGATACGCAGTATTTT.